This T cell receptor (beta chain) was recorded in a study of vaccination effects on CD4 cells after COVID-19. Overall study: Samples that were drawn after vaccination came a median of 72 days after the second dose. Whole-study results and caveats: The study found that only 1 of 255 vaccine-induced clones from healthy vaccinees cross-reacted with common cold coronaviruses.

Viral peptide pools were used in the ViraFEST assay to expand antigen-specific CD4+ T cells, and sequencing came afterward. Scientists isolated CD4+ T cells after a roughly nine-day culture period ended. Everyone in the study got two shots of either the BNT162b2 or mRNA-1273 vaccine. Profiled with immunoSEQ multiplex PCR; TCRdb holds only in-frame clones, not every one. This sample has around 69,000 clones; around two thirds occur once, and the top ten carry 1.5% to 1.9%. Comments on this clone: The target antigen is unknown.

Germline V CDR1 and CDR2: MNHEY, SMNVEV (reference sequence). The CDR3 consists of 15 residues. V lost 1 base, J lost 2 bases, and 11 bases lay in between. The sequenced sample was CD4+ T cells from PBMCs cultured with HCoV-229E spike peptides, obtained after COVID-19 vaccination. This chain links TRBV27 with TRBJ2-5; D is possibly TRBD2 (6 bases). The source of this sequence is a human donor who received a COVID-19 vaccine. CDR3 DNA sequence: TGTGCCAGCAGTTTATTAGGACTACTTCAAGAGACCCAGTACTTC. Translation: CASSLLGLLQETQYF.